This T cell receptor beta chain emerged from a study of vaccination effects on CD4 cells after COVID-19. Some clones are missing from TCRdb's copy, which holds only in-frame ones; the method was immunoSEQ multiplex PCR. The data show around 25,000 clones, roughly 76% seen once. Under the ViraFEST assay, PBMC were stimulated with viral peptide pools so that antigen-specific CD4+ T cells expanded. Sequencing was performed afterwards. CD4+ T cell isolation took place after approximately 11 days of culture. Each participant was given two doses of one vaccine (BNT162b2 or mRNA-1273). A word on this clone: The antigen is undetermined.

Sequenced material: CD4+ T cells from PBMCs cultured with SARS-CoV-2 spike peptides, taken after COVID-19 vaccination. The TCR originated in a human donor who received a COVID-19 vaccine. Some clones in this sample may be carry-over from other donors' samples.

In DNA, the CDR3 is TGCGCCAGCAGCACCGGAAGCGGGGGGCTCACAGATACGCAGTATTTT. As protein: CASSTGSGGLTDTQYF. The chain combines TRBV5-1 with TRBJ2-3; 9 bases agree with TRBD2. The CDR3 runs to 16 residues. After removal of 4 bases from V and 2 bases from J, the junction contained 8 bases not matched to a gene. Germline CDR1 and CDR2: SGHRS and YFSETQ. Filled out from reference TRBV5-1 and TRBJ2-3, the complete variable domain reads KAGVTQTPRYLIKTRGQQVTLSCSPISGHRSVSWYQQTPGQGLQFLFEYFSETQRNKGNFPGRFSGRQFSNSRSEMNVSTLELGDSALYLCASSTGSGGLTDTQYFGPGTRLTVL.